This T cell receptor (beta chain) was sequenced in a study of prognosis after radiotherapy for stage I lung cancer. Study-wide background: Newly diagnosed primary stage I lung tumors were present in fourteen patients, and oligometastatic NSCLC after surgical resection of the primary tumor was present in a handful of patients. Study-wide points: Patients without metastases reportedly showed TRBV and TRBJ gene usage unlike that of patients with metastases.

Blood draws of 5.5 to 7.5 milliliters of peripheral blood occurred at each of two time points. The trim removed 2 bases at V and 2 bases at J, leaving 3 bases unmatched. Germline V gene sequence: CDR1 MDHEN, CDR2 SYDVKM. This CDR3 has 15 residues. Researchers used two-round multiplex PCR to amplify TCR beta CDR3 starting from genomic DNA. Each TRBV and TRBJ gene had its own primer in the first PCR round. Universal primers were used for second-round PCR. TCRdb analysed the multiplex PCR reads with MiXCR anew, one entry per CDR3 protein. The sample carries around 63,000 distinct CDR3 sequences, 26% recorded once. This clonotype was detected many times. Its antigen is not known.

The V and J genes are TRBV28 and TRBJ1-5, with 7 bases that match TRBD1. The sequence was collected from a donor aged 50 or older with non-small cell lung cancer. The specimen comprised PBMCs, sampled before or after stereotactic body radiation therapy (not recorded which). CDR3 in amino acids: CASSLGGGGNQPQHF. CDR3 DNA: TGTGCCAGCAGTTTAGGAGGGGGCGGCAATCAGCCCCAGCATTTT. The full variable domain, its missing parts supplied by reference TRBV28 and TRBJ1-5, is DVKVTQSSRYLVKRTGEKVFLECVQDMDHENMFWYRQDPGLGLRLIYFSYDVKMKEKGDIPEGYSVSREKKERFSLILESASTNQTSMYLCASSLGGGGNQPQHFGDGTRLSIL.